Detailed here is one T cell receptor (beta chain). Everyone who took part was about 18 to 90 years old, and they came from 24 US areas. Clinical history as reported by participants underpinned cohort assignment. Resolution of symptoms, clearance, or two negative PCRs was present in recovered Cohort 3 donors. The data were taken from a study of blood T cell repertoires in COVID-19. Study-level background: The analysed material was cDNA or gDNA that came from T cells, B-cell-depleted T cells, or PBMCs.

The table came from immunoSEQ multiplex PCR; TCRdb's copy has only in-frame clones and leaves some out. The profile shows about 170,000 clones, about 88% of them singletons. This CDR3 comprises 15 residues. In germline, CDR1 is SEHNR, CDR2 FQNEAQ (reference sequence). Trimming took off 5 bases at V and 2 bases at J, with 12 bases between the two ends. Source material: PBMCs or T cells enriched from blood (not recorded which). The TCR originated in a woman aged 45 to 65 who had recovered from COVID-19. This rearrangement joins TRBV7-9 to TRBJ2-2, with a weak D call TRBD1 (6 bases). CDR3 sequence (DNA): TGTGCCAGCAGCCCGGGACAAGGTAACACCGGGGAGCTGTTTTTT. This codes for CASSPGQGNTGELFF.